The 3 T cell receptor beta chains listed next were all sequenced from one sample in a study of blood T cell repertoires in COVID-19. The repertoire was sequenced with immunoSEQ multiplex PCR; TCRdb's copy has only in-frame clones and lacks some. The repertoire holds about 110,000 clones, roughly 84% seen once, with 7.9% in the top ten. The sequenced sample was peripheral blood. These receptors originate from a woman over 75 with active or convalescent COVID-19.

This rearrangement joins TRBV5-4 to TRBJ2-4; tentatively, D is TRBD1 (5 bases). CDR1 and CDR2 (germline): SGHNT, YYREEE (reference sequence). Trimming pared 3 bases from V and 8 bases from J, leaving 18 bases between. The CDR3 length is 15 residues. The CDR3 nucleotides are TGTGCCAGCAGCTCGGCGGCCAGGGATGGAGACATTCAGTACTTC. It encodes CASSSAARDGDIQYF.

This clone appeared many times. The chain links TRBV24-1 to TRBJ2-2; a weak D match, TRBD1 (6 bases). V lost 1 base, J lost 1 base, and 9 bases lay in between. There are 16 residues in the CDR3. Germline values: CDR1 KGHDR, CDR2 SFDVKD. CDR3 sequence reads: CATSDFAQGNTGELFF. The CDR3 DNA follows: TGTGCCACCAGTGATTTTGCACAGGGGAACACCGGGGAGCTGTTTTTT.

The rearrangement links TRBV27 to TRBJ1-5, with 8 bases fitting TRBD1. This CDR3 spans 14 amino acids. In germline, CDR1 is MNHEY, CDR2 SMNVEV (reference sequence). Germline trimming cut 6 bases from V and 2 bases from J; bases unmatched to any gene: 3. DNA of the CDR3: TGTGCCAGCAGCGAGACAGGGGGCAATCAGCCCCAGCATTTT. As protein: CASSETGGNQPQHF.